The T cell receptor (beta chain) under discussion was sequenced for a study of cytomegalovirus exposure and HLA in healthy donors. V lost 3 bases and J 5 bases, leaving 14 bases between the germline ends. The CDR3 has 15 residues. Germline V gene sequence: CDR1 SEHNR, CDR2 FQNEAQ (reference sequence). The PCR employed 60 Vbeta primers together with 13 Jbeta primers. The table came from immunoSEQ multiplex PCR; TCRdb's copy has only in-frame clones and leaves some out. The table includes roughly 150,000 clones, roughly four fifths detected once. This chain uses TRBV7-9 with TRBJ2-1; TRBD2 is a possible D gene (6 bases). The source is a woman between 40 and 50 years old in good health and CMV-seronegative. The material sequenced was PBMCs. The CDR3 loop is CASSLVSGRNNEQFF. CDR3 sequence (DNA): TGTGCCAGCAGCTTGGTGAGCGGGCGAAACAATGAGCAGTTCTTC.